What follows is one T cell receptor (beta chain) and its context. The data were obtained in a study of blood T cell repertoires in COVID-19. In the study overall: COVID-19 samples from acute and convalescent phases originated in the United States, Italy and Spain. PBMCs, B-cell-depleted T cells, or T cells provided the cDNA or gDNA that made up the material.

Trimming stripped 4 bases from V and 1 base from J, with 17 bases between. This CDR3 spans 17 amino acids. Germline V gene sequence: CDR1 SGHRS, CDR2 YFSETQ. In the original processing: Amplification from reference gene primers served as the basis for estimated nucleated cell counts. Some clones are missing from TCRdb's copy, which holds only in-frame ones; the method was immunoSEQ multiplex PCR. The DNA gave D and trimming, while V, J and clone size come from that table. The data show under 300,000 clones, with roughly 85% seen just once and more than 10% held by the top ten. Material: peripheral blood. The source is a human donor in a cohort sampled during active COVID-19. This chain uses TRBV5-1 with TRBJ2-2, with a tentative D call TRBD1 (6 bases). This CDR3 is CASSRTQGSLNTGELFF. The CDR3 coding sequence is TGCGCCAGCAGCCGAACCCAGGGGTCCCTGAACACCGGGGAGCTGTTTTTT.